These 9 T cell receptor beta chains came from one sample sequenced in a study of CD8+CD57+ T cells in acquired aplastic anemia. TCR beta VDJ and CDR3 profiling used genomic DNA as template. TCRdb re-called the reads through MiXCR, storing one row per CDR3 protein. The data contain 200,000 to 250,000 distinct CDR3 sequences, 61% of them singletons. Sequenced sample: sorted CD4+, CD8+, or CD8+CD57+ T cells (not recorded which) from PBMCs. These receptors were collected from a human donor in good health.

The CDR3 DNA sequence: TGTGCCAGCACCAAATCGGGGGGGGCGATGAATTCACCCCTCCACTTT. Protein product: CASTKSGGAMNSPLHF. The V and J genes are TRBV7-2 and TRBJ1-6; possible D gene TRBD1, 6 bases. V lost 7 bases to trimming and J lost 7 bases, with 20 bases between them. The CDR3 covers 16 residues. CDR1 is SGHTA, CDR2 FQGNSA, per germline. The full variable domain, rest sourced from reference TRBV7-2 and TRBJ1-6, is GAGVSQSPSNKVTEKGKDVELRCDPISGHTALYWYRQSLGQGLEFLIYFQGNSAPDKSGLPSDRFSAERTGGSVSTLTIQRTQQEDSAVYLCASTKSGGAMNSPLHFGNGTRLTVT.

The rearrangement links TRBV20-1 to TRBJ1-2; the match to TRBD1 covers 8 bases. CDR3 length: 13 residues. J gave up 6 bases and V 4 bases, and 7 bases lay outside the gene matches. Germline loops: CDR1 DFQATT, CDR2 SNEGSKA (reference sequence). CDR3 sequence (DNA): TGCAGTGCTACCGGACAGGGAAAGAATGGCTACACCTTC. It yields the protein CSATGQGKNGYTF.

The chain recombines TRBV5-1 with TRBJ2-7; D might be TRBD1 (5 bases). Germline CDR1 SGHRS, CDR2 YFSETQ. The CDR3 loop spans 15 amino acids. Trimming took 1 base from V and 6 from J, leaving 17 bases between them. The CDR3 DNA sequence: TGCGCCAGCAGCTTGTCAGGGTTTCAGAGTGGCGAGCAGTACTTC. It specifies CASSLSGFQSGEQYF.

This clonotype was counted only a few times. CDR3 residues: CAISVSLDTQYF. CDR3 DNA: TGTGCCATCAGTGTGAGTTTGGATACGCAGTATTTT. The chain combines TRBV10-3 with TRBJ2-3; D remains ambiguous. Per germline, CDR1 ENHRY and CDR2 SYGVKD. Trimming took 4 bases from V and 6 from J, leaving 8 bases between them. CDR3 length equals 12 residues.

This clonotype showed up many times. This chain joins TRBV20-1 and TRBJ1-2, with TRBD1 as a possible D gene (5 bases). This CDR3 has 13 amino acids. Germline V CDR1 and CDR2: DFQATT, SNEGSKA (reference sequence). V was clipped by 6 bases and J by 4 bases, with 15 bases between them. CDR3 sequence: CSAAPRGTYGYTF. DNA of the CDR3: TGCAGTGCAGCCCCACGGGGGACCTATGGCTACACCTTC.

The chain recombines TRBV2 with TRBJ1-1, with TRBD1 identical over 9 bases. The CDR3 is 13 amino acids. The germline CDR1 and CDR2 sequences are SNHLY and FYNNEI. V trimming: 6 bases; J trimming: 8 bases; junction bases outside the gene matches: 7. For the CDR3, the DNA is TGTGCCAGCAGCGCGGACAGGGGCAGGGAAGCTTTCTTT. Translated, it gives CASSADRGREAFF.

V is TRBV29-1 and J is TRBJ2-5, with D perhaps matching TRBD1 (5 bases). Germline V gene sequence: CDR1 SQVTM, CDR2 ANQGSEA. Trimming left V 7 bases short and J 5 bases short, with 14 bases between. The length of the CDR3 is 12 residues. The CDR3 here is CSALAGSETQYF. The CDR3 bases are TGCAGCGCCCTGGCAGGGTCGGAGACCCAGTACTTC.

This clonotype was counted a single time. The chain has TRBV5-1 and TRBJ2-2; D is uncertain. The V gene lost 3 bases and the J gene lost 8 bases, with 8 bases spanning the gap. Germline loops: CDR1 SGHRS, CDR2 YFSETQ. This CDR3 has 12 residues. CDR3 DNA sequence: TGCGCCAGCAGCTGGGATCAGGGGGAGCTGTTTTTT. It is translated as CASSWDQGELFF.

This clonotype appeared many times. The chain links TRBV6-1 to TRBJ2-2; 7 bases agree with TRBD1. The germline CDR1 and CDR2 sequences are MNHNS and SASEGT. V trimming: 5 bases; J trimming: 3 bases; junction bases outside the gene matches: 6. The CDR3 runs to 15 residues. This CDR3 is CASSQQTGDTGELFF. CDR3 sequence (DNA): TGTGCCAGCAGTCAACAAACAGGGGACACCGGGGAGCTGTTTTTT.